Listed below are T cell receptor beta chains from one sample, sequenced in a study of cytomegalovirus exposure and HLA in healthy donors. Assay: immunoSEQ multiplex PCR; the TCRdb copy retains only in-frame clones and omits some. In all, the sample yields around 100,000 clones. The sample was PBMCs. Receptor source: a young woman in good health and CMV-seronegative. CDR3s leave out the opening cysteine and the closing phenylalanine or tryptophan.

j_gene,v_gene,CDR3aa
TRBJ1-4,TRBV7-9,ASSLVRGLGEKLF
TRBJ1-2,TRBV7-9,ASSLTTGTDYGYT
-,TRBV5-1,ASSLGLGSSYEQY
TRBJ1-1,TRBV5-1,ASSLGQVNTEAF
TRBJ2-2,TRBV13,ASSPGLAGEGTGELF
TRBJ1-5,TRBV15,ATSRVLRDTNQPQH
TRBJ1-1,TRBV2,ASSPRGHGEAF
TRBJ2-7,TRBV7-3,ASSLNGGGAYEQY
TRBJ2-2,TRBV5-8,ASFQGGWTGELF
TRBJ2-5,TRBV5-1,ASSPAPTGQGDETQY
TRBJ2-7,TRBV11-2,ASSLGAGIYEQY
TRBJ2-7,TRBV27,ASSPGQGPIYEQY
TRBJ2-3,TRBV7-9,ASSSRGGSSTDTQY
TRBJ1-1,TRBV9,ASSFNPTGGTEAF
TRBJ1-1,TRBV2,ASRSPGQMNTEAF
TRBJ1-3,TRBV4-1,ASSQEHPGLSSDGNTIY
TRBJ2-5,TRBV10-3,AIRGSEEETQY
TRBJ1-1,TRBV4-2,ASSRLQTGGTEAF
TRBJ2-1,TRBV28,ASSTGPLEANEQF
TRBJ1-1,TRBV6-5,ASSPGQFEAF
TRBJ2-5,TRBV18,ASSPERKETQY
TRBJ2-7,TRBV16,ASSQYAGVDEQY
TRBJ2-3,TRBV6-1,ASSGGHGDTQY
TRBJ2-1,TRBV7-3,ASSLTAGAGNEQF
TRBJ2-2,TRBV29-1,SVEVGLAGAGELF
TRBJ2-7,TRBV25-1,ASSPAYGGYEQY
TRBJ2-1,TRBV7-9,ASSLSRLAGPEQEQF
TRBJ1-1,TRBV5-1,ASSLVGTDEAF
TRBJ2-7,TRBV9,ASSIGMSEQY
TRBJ2-2,TRBV11-2,ASSPLAGRRGNTGELF
TRBJ1-1,TRBV28,ASSLNLNEAF
TRBJ1-6,TRBV5-6,ASSWTGGNSPLH
TRBJ2-7,TRBV6-1,ASSAGISYEQY
TRBJ2-1,TRBV18,ASSLRGRGSRPYNEQF
TRBJ1-4,TRBV7-9,ASSQGDRTNEKLF
TRBJ2-3,TRBV2,ASKRAGELTNTDTQY
TRBJ1-1,TRBV28,ASSPTPRIEAF
TRBJ2-1,TRBV20-1,SASFDNEQF
TRBJ2-2,TRBV15,ATSRELAENTGELF
TRBJ2-1,TRBV5-1,ASRDAPAGGSDEQF
TRBJ2-2,TRBV19,ASSSGDRTGELF
TRBJ1-4,TRBV6-6,ASSPGHTNEKLF
TRBJ2-3,TRBV7-3,ASSYRWTSGQTTDTQY
TRBJ2-3,TRBV7-9,ASSPGQGLGADTQY
TRBJ2-1,TRBV2,ASSEGPGSYNEQF
TRBJ2-7,TRBV5-6,ASSFPTGGSYEQY